This T cell receptor (beta chain) was retrieved from a study of graft-versus-host responses after intestinal transplantation. Graft tissue was processed to release intraepithelial and lamina propria lymphocytes. This CDR3 comprises 14 residues. Trimming removed 3 bases at V and 0 bases at J, with 10 bases between. Germline assignment: CDR1 SGHRS and CDR2 YFSETQ. The assay was immunoSEQ multiplex PCR, and TCRdb's table has in-frame clones only and misses some. The table lists about 5,700 clones, 69% of them singletons. This specimen consisted of ileum tissue, obtained around 310 days after intestinal transplant. The V gene is TRBV5-1, the J gene TRBJ2-7, with D tentatively TRBD2 (5 bases). The clonotype was recovered from a human patient who received an intestinal transplant, so some T cells may come from the graft donor. The CDR3 region has the DNA TGCGCCAGCAGCTCCGGACTTGACTCCTACGAGCAGTACTTC. Its translation: CASSSGLDSYEQYF.